This T cell receptor beta chain was sequenced in a study of cytomegalovirus exposure and HLA in healthy donors. Across the whole study: According to later analysis, the same platform produced the roughly 120 validation and several hundred first-cohort repertoires. Study-level results: It was approximately 160 TCR beta chains that were listed as cytomegalovirus-associated.

Profiling relied on immunoSEQ multiplex PCR, and the TCRdb table lists in-frame clones only, not all of them. The sample lists about 220,000 clones, 80% to 85% occurring once. The CDR3 is made up of 13 amino acids. The V and J ends lost 0 bases and 5 bases respectively, with 5 bases between them. Germline CDR1 is SEHNR and CDR2 is FQNEAQ (reference sequence). With respect to this clone: Its antigen is still unknown.

The sequence was collected from a woman in her thirties in good health and CMV-seropositive. The chain joins TRBV7-9 to TRBJ1-5; D uncertain. Sample: PBMCs. The CDR3 bases are TGTGCCAGCAGCTTAGCCGGACATCAGCCCCAGCATTTT. Protein sequence: CASSLAGHQPQHF.